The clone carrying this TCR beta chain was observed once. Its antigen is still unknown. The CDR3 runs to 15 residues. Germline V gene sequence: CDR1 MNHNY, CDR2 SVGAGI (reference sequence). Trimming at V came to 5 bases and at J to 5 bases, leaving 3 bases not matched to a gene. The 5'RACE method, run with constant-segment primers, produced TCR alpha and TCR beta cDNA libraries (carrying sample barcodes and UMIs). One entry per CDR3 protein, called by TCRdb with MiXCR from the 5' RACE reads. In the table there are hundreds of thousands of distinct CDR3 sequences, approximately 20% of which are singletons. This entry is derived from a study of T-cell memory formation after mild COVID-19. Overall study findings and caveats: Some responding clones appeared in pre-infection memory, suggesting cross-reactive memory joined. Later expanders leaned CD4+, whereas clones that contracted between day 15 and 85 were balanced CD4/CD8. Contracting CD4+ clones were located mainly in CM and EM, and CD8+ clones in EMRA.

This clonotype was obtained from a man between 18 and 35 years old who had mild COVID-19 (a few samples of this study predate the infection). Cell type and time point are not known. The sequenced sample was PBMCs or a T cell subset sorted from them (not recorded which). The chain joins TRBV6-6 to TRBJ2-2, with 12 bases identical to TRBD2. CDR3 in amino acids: CASSGLAGRTGELFF. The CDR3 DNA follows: TGTGCCAGCAGTGGACTAGCGGGGCGGACCGGGGAGCTGTTTTTT.